This entry features one TCR beta chain sequence. Its antigen is unknown. immunoSEQ v3.0 was run at survey level. The method was immunoSEQ multiplex PCR; TCRdb's version includes in-frame clones alone and lacks a portion of them. Altogether tens of thousands of clones are present, over 75% being singletons, with the ten largest covering roughly 9%. The data were obtained in a study of long-term antiretroviral therapy in people with HIV. The study's findings and limits: Clonal expansions arising prior to ART prevailed in the repertoire at every time point.

The junction had 9 bases not matched to a gene; V was cut back by 5 bases and J by 3 bases. The germline V gene encodes CDR1 SGHTA and CDR2 FQGTGA. The CDR3 contains 15 residues. The sequence came from a middle-aged man with HIV. The V gene is TRBV7-3, the J gene TRBJ2-7, with 8 bases identical to TRBD2. This material consisted of unsorted PBMCs, taken around 5 years after starting antiretroviral therapy. The DNA for the CDR3 is TGTGCCAGCAGCCAAGGACTAGCCGGGCTCTACGAGCAGTACTTC. Amino acid sequence: CASSQGLAGLYEQYF.